This TCR beta chain comes out of a study of shared clonotypes between healthy human individuals. Germline V gives CDR1 MGHRA, CDR2 YSYEKL. J lost 4 bases, V lost 0 bases, and 9 bases had no gene match. The CDR3 consists of 17 residues. CD8 cells classed as naive were CD45RO-negative and positively selected for CCR7, excluding terminally differentiated effector memory CD45RA+ cells. TCRdb's table, derived via immunoSEQ multiplex PCR, lists solely in-frame clones and lacks some. The sample has hundreds of thousands of clones; 92% are singletons. The source is a man in his thirties or forties in good health. This chain joins TRBV4-1 and TRBJ2-1; 7 bases map to TRBD1. Source material: naive CD8+ T cells sorted from blood. CDR3 residues: CASSQDGLETGYNEQFF. For the CDR3, the DNA is TGCGCCAGCAGCCAAGACGGGCTGGAGACAGGGTACAATGAGCAGTTCTTC.